Presented here are 16 T cell receptor beta chains from one specimen sequenced in a study of control samples from healthy donors and cancer patients. The table came from immunoSEQ multiplex PCR; TCRdb's copy has only in-frame clones and leaves some out. The sample includes under 150,000 clones, around 86% seen only once; the top ten take 7% to 10%. Input material: blood. All receptors derive from a middle-aged man in good health.

The V gene is TRBV14, the J gene TRBJ2-2; 8 bases map to TRBD1. The CDR3 totals 15 residues. V shed 4 bases and J 7 bases; nucleotides not matched to a gene: 8. The germline CDR1 and CDR2 sequences are SGHDN and FVKESK. In nucleotides, the CDR3 is TGTGCCAGCAGCCCCAAGACAGGGGTGGACGGGGAGCTGTTTTTT. It translates to CASSPKTGVDGELFF.

The V gene is TRBV18, the J gene TRBJ1-1, with 7 bases fitting TRBD1. The CDR3 contains 14 residues. The trim removed 2 bases at V and 4 bases at J, leaving 4 bases unmatched. Germline values: CDR1 KGHSH, CDR2 LQKENI. CDR3 nucleotide sequence: TGTGCCAGCTCACCAGAAACAGGGGCCACTGAAGCTTTCTTT. Protein product: CASSPETGATEAFF. The full variable domain, in which reference TRBV18 and TRBJ1-1 provide the parts outside the CDR3, is NAGVMQNPRHLVRRRGQEARLRCSPMKGHSHVYWYRQLPEEGLKFMVYLQKENIIDESGMPKERFSAEFPKEGPSILRIQQVVRGDSAAYFCASSPETGATEAFFGQGTRLTVV.

The chain recombines TRBV10-3 with TRBJ1-1; D uncertain. Germline lookup yields CDR1 ENHRY and CDR2 SYGVKD. This CDR3 spans 16 amino acids. The germline V and J ends were trimmed by 8 bases and 1 base, with 20 bases remaining between them. DNA of the CDR3: TGTGCCATCCGAGACCCTACAGAGGCTGCGAACACTGAAGCTTTCTTT. Translating it yields CAIRDPTEAANTEAFF.

This chain uses TRBV24-1 with TRBJ1-1; possibly TRBD1 for D (5 bases). This CDR3 region has 14 residues. Germline V gene sequence: CDR1 KGHDR, CDR2 SFDVKD. The ends were cut back, 3 bases at V and 4 bases at J, with 11 bases in the middle. Here the CDR3 reads CATSDEGRGTEAFF. The CDR3 nucleotides read TGTGCCACCAGTGATGAGGGTAGGGGCACTGAAGCTTTCTTT.

This clone showed up just a few times. The genes are TRBV7-8 and TRBJ2-5; D unclear. This CDR3 contains 12 residues. Germline lookup yields CDR1 SGHVS and CDR2 FQNEAQ. V gave up 5 bases and J gave up 1 base, with 5 bases separating them. The CDR3 here is CASSPTQETQYF. The CDR3 nucleotides are TGTGCCAGCAGCCCTACCCAAGAGACCCAGTACTTC.

The chain joins TRBV30 to TRBJ1-3; a possible D gene is TRBD1 (6 bases). Germline V lookup: CDR1 GTSNPN, CDR2 SVGIG (reference sequence). The CDR3 length is 14 residues. V was clipped by 3 bases and J by 1 base, with 10 bases between them. CDR3 sequence (DNA): TGTGCCTGGAGGATGGACAGATCTGGAAACACCATATATTTT. Translation gives CAWRMDRSGNTIYF.

This clone was seen once. V gene TRBV7-9 combines with J gene TRBJ2-2; unclear D gene. The CDR3 runs 13 residues. The V end was cut by 2 bases, the J end by 4 bases, with 5 bases between. Per the germline V gene, CDR1 is SEHNR and CDR2 is FQNEAQ (reference sequence). The CDR3 coding sequence is TGTGCCAGCAGCTTACGGGTCACCGGGGAGCTGTTTTTT. It translates to CASSLRVTGELFF.

This clone was recorded a few times. The same CDR3 can be traced to other DNA sequences in this sample. This chain links TRBV6-4 with TRBJ2-3, with 10 bases identical to TRBD2. Germline V gives CDR1 MRHNA, CDR2 SNTAGT. J was trimmed by 4 bases and V by 0 bases; bases with no gene match: 1. This CDR3 has 15 residues. This chain's CDR3 is CASSDSSGGADTQYF. CDR3 DNA sequence: TGTGCCAGCAGTGACTCAAGCGGGGGGGCAGATACGCAGTATTTT.

This rearrangement joins TRBV6-5 to TRBJ1-1; D unclear. Deletions cut 0 bases from V and 1 base from J, with 9 bases between. Germline V CDR1 and CDR2: MNHEY, SVGAGI. This CDR3 is 15 amino acids long. In DNA form, the CDR3 reads TGTGCCAGCAGTTACTCGAGACGGGCGAACACTGAAGCTTTCTTT. It translates to CASSYSRRANTEAFF.

The chain joins TRBV6-2 or TRBV6-3 to TRBJ1-4; TRBD1 might be the D (6 bases). Between the trimmed V and J ends, which lost 6 bases and 0 bases, there was a span of 14 bases. The V gene's germline CDR1 is MNHEY and CDR2 SVGEGT. CDR3 length equals 16 residues. The CDR3 is CASSRGQTPTNEKLFF. CDR3 in DNA: TGTGCCAGCAGCCGAGGACAGACCCCAACTAATGAAAAACTGTTTTTT.

The V gene is TRBV3-1 (or the pseudogene TRBV3-2), the J gene TRBJ1-1; the D gene is possibly TRBD1 (5 bases). CDR1 and CDR2 from the germline V gene are LGHDT and YNNKEL (reference sequence). CDR3 length: 16 residues. Trimming stripped 0 bases from V and 3 bases from J, with 14 bases between. CDR3 nucleotides: TGTGCCAGCAGCCAAGAAAGGGGACGGGAGGACACTGAAGCTTTCTTT. This encodes CASSQERGREDTEAFF.

The chain joins TRBV29-1 to TRBJ2-1; 7 bases line up with TRBD1. The length of the CDR3 is 13 residues. Germline values: CDR1 SQVTM, CDR2 ANQGSEA. V lost 6 bases to trimming and J lost 2 bases; unmatched junction nucleotides: 4. The CDR3 is CSVRDRTYNEQFF. The CDR3 DNA sequence: TGCAGCGTCCGGGACAGAACCTACAATGAGCAGTTCTTC.

This chain uses TRBV29-1 with TRBJ1-1, with 7 bases fitting TRBD1. Germline CDR1 SQVTM, CDR2 ANQGSEA. V gave up 5 bases and J gave up 5 bases; unmatched junction bases: 20. The CDR3 length is 17 residues. The CDR3 DNA reads as TGCAGCGTTCCCGATTTTTCCCCTCGACAGGGTAGGACTGAAGCTTTCTTT. Amino acid sequence: CSVPDFSPRQGRTEAFF.

The chain combines TRBV21-1 with TRBJ1-2; the table's D call, TRBD1, was not checked against the DNA. TRBV21-1 is assigned pseudogene status. The CDR3 is 13 amino acids. CDR3 in DNA: TGTGCCAGCAGCAAAAGACAGTTCTATGGCTACACCTTC. This codes for CASSKRQFYGYTF.

This clone was detected once. CDR3 residues: CAWSAGLSQHF. CDR3 sequence (DNA): TGTGCCTGGAGTGCTGGGCTGTCCCAGCATTTT. The chain links TRBV30 to TRBJ1-5; D is unresolved. Trimming removed 1 base at V and 11 bases at J, with 9 bases between. The CDR3 has 11 residues. The germline CDR1 and CDR2 sequences are GTSNPN and SVGIG (reference sequence).

The chain couples TRBV6-2 or TRBV6-3 to TRBJ2-7; 10 bases line up with TRBD1. CDR3 length: 14 amino acids. Germline CDR1 and CDR2: MNHEY and SVGEGT. Trimming cost V 5 bases and J 3 bases; bases outside gene matches: 4. The CDR3 nucleotides read TGTGCCAGCAGTAAGGGACAGGGGAGCTACGAGCAGTACTTC. Its protein product is CASSKGQGSYEQYF.